A single T cell receptor beta chain is shown here with its context. Repertoires were generated with immunoSEQ multiplex PCR, while TCRdb's copy carries only in-frame clones and drops some. Of roughly 80,000 clones listed, around 78% are singletons. The data originate from a study of OX40 agonist ivuxolimab in advanced cancers. From germline, CDR1 is MNHNS and CDR2 SASEGT. The CDR3 is made up of 14 amino acids. V was cut by 5 bases and J by 0 bases, with 11 bases left in between. The sequence came from an adult with an advanced solid tumor such as melanoma, head and neck, liver or kidney cancer. Sequenced here: CD4+ or CD8+ T cells sorted from blood, sampled in a trial of the OX40 agonist ivuxolimab. V is TRBV6-1 and J is TRBJ2-7; no clear D gene. The CDR3 loop is CASSLGGSSYEQYF. The CDR3, as DNA: TGTGCCAGCAGTCTCGGCGGAAGCTCCTACGAGCAGTACTTC.